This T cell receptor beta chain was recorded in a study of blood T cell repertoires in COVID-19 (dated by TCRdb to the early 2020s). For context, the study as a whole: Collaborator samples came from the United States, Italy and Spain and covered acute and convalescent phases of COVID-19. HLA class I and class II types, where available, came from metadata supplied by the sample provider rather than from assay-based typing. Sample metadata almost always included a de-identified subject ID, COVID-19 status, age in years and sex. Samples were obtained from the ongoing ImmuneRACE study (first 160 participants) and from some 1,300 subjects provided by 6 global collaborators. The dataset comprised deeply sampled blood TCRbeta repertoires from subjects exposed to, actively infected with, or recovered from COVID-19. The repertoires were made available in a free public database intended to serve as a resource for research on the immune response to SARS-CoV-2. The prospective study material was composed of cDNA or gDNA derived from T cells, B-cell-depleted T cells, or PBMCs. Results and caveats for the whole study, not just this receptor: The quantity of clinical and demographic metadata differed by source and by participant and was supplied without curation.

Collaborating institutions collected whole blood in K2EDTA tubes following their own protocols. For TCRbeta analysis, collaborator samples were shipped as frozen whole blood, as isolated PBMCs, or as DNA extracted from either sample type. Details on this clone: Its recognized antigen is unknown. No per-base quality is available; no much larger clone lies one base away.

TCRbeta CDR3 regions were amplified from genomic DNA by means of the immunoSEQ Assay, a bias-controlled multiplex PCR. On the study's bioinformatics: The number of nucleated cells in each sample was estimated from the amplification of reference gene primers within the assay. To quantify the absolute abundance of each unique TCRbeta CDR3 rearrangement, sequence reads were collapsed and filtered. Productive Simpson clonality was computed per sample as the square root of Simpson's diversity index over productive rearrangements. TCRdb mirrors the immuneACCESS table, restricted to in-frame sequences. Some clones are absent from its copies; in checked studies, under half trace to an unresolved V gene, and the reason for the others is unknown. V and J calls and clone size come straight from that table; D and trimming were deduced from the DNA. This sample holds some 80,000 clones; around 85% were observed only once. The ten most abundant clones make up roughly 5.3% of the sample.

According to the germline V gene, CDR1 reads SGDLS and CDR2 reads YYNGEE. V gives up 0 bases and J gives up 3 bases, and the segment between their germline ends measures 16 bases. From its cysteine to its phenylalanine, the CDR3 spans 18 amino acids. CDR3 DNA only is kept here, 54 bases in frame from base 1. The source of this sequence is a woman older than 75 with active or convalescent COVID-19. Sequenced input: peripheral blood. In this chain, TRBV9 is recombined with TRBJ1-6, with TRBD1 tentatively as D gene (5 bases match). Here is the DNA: TGTGCCAGCAGCGTAGTGCCCCTCGACAGCAACTATAATTCACCCCTCCACTTT. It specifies CASSVVPLDSNYNSPLHF. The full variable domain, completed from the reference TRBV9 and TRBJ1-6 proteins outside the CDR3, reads DSGVTQTPKHLITATGQRVTLRCSPRSGDLSVYWYQQSLDQGLQFLIQYYNGEERAKGNILERFSAQQFPDLHSELNLSSLELGDSALYFCASSVVPLDSNYNSPLHFGNGTRLTVT.